This passage covers 16 T cell receptor beta chains from one sample sequenced in a study of vaccination and CD4 T cells after COVID-19. Treatment indicated: roughly 11-day PBMC culture with coronavirus spike peptide pools or control peptides (ViraFEST assay). These receptors are not linked to any known antigen. Cultured CD4+ T cells had their DNA profiled by the Oncomine TCR Beta short-read assay. TCRdb re-derived calls from the PCR reads in MiXCR, one entry per CDR3 protein. The table shows tens of thousands of distinct CDR3 sequences, with roughly 70% occurring only once. Sequences were obtained from CD4+ T cells from blood, cultured in vitro. Every receptor here comes from a human donor who had recovered from COVID-19.

The chain links TRBV6-1 to TRBJ2-5; D perhaps matches TRBD1 (6 bases). The CDR3 length is 14 residues. Germline loops: CDR1 MNHNS, CDR2 SASEGT. Trimming removed 6 bases from V and 5 bases from J, with 16 bases in between. CDR3 sequence reads: CASSGQLTDETQYF. DNA for the CDR3: TGTGCCAGCAGCGGACAGTTAACAGATGAGACCCAGTACTTC.

J is TRBJ1-1 and V is TRBV6-2 or TRBV6-3, with 9 bases that match TRBD1. Germline V gene lookup returns CDR1 MNHEY and CDR2 SVGEGT. The CDR3 sequence is 15 residues long. V gave up 8 bases and J gave up 1 base; unmatched junction bases: 8. The CDR3 sequence: CASRTGGAGNTEAFF. The CDR3 DNA sequence: TGTGCCAGCCGAACAGGGGGCGCTGGGAACACTGAAGCTTTCTTT.

The rearrangement links TRBV12-3 or TRBV12-4 to TRBJ2-1, with D possibly TRBD1 on 5 matching bases. The CDR3 consists of 14 residues. Trimming stripped 2 bases from V and 0 bases from J, with 5 bases between. CDR3 loop: CASSLQGSYNEQFF. CDR3 nucleotides: TGTGCCAGCAGTTTACAGGGCTCCTACAATGAGCAGTTCTTC.

The rearrangement uses TRBV20-1 and TRBJ1-1; unclear D gene. Trimming cost V 1 base and J 5 bases, with 23 bases left between them. This CDR3 is built from 17 residues. Germline lookup yields CDR1 DFQATT and CDR2 SNEGSKA (reference sequence). This chain's CDR3 is CSARVRSPMGIGTEAFF. DNA of the CDR3: TGCAGTGCTAGAGTAAGGTCCCCCATGGGGATAGGAACTGAAGCTTTCTTT.

The gene calls are TRBV7-2 and TRBJ2-3; the match to TRBD2 covers 8 bases. J was trimmed by 5 bases and V by 3 bases; bases with no gene match: 4. The CDR3 has 14 residues. Germline values: CDR1 SGHTA, CDR2 FQGNSA. For the CDR3, the DNA is TGTGCCAGCAGCTTTTATCTAGCGGGAGATACGCAGTATTTT. Translated, it gives CASSFYLAGDTQYF. The full variable domain, rest sourced from reference TRBV7-2 and TRBJ2-3, is GAGVSQSPSNKVTEKGKDVELRCDPISGHTALYWYRQSLGQGLEFLIYFQGNSAPDKSGLPSDRFSAERTGGSVSTLTIQRTQQEDSAVYLCASSFYLAGDTQYFGPGTRLTVL.

This clonotype appeared a single time. The chain employs TRBV7-2 and TRBJ1-1; 7 nucleotides agree with TRBD1. CDR3 length equals 13 residues. The V gene's germline CDR1 is SGHTA and CDR2 FQGNSA. V trimming: 5 bases; J trimming: 4 bases; junction bases outside the gene matches: 4. The CDR3: CASSATGSTEAFF. The DNA of the CDR3 is TGTGCCAGCAGCGCGACAGGGAGCACTGAAGCTTTCTTT.

The chain joins TRBV5-8 to TRBJ2-5; TRBD2 agrees at 7 bases. The junction had 8 bases not matched to a gene; V was cut back by 4 bases and J by 2 bases. The CDR3 is made up of 15 amino acids. The V gene's germline CDR1 is SGHTS and CDR2 YDEGEE. CDR3 in amino acids: CASSLLGGGQETQYF. The CDR3 DNA is TGTGCCAGCAGCCTTCTCGGCGGGGGTCAAGAGACCCAGTACTTC.

The CDR3: CSARDQGTGTGQPQHF. CDR3 nucleotide sequence: TGCAGTGCTAGGGATCAGGGGACAGGGACTGGGCAGCCCCAGCATTTT. V gene TRBV20-1 combines with J gene TRBJ1-5, with 9 bases fitting TRBD1. V was pared by 3 bases and J by 7 bases, with 13 bases of the junction left unmatched. The CDR3 has 16 residues. Germline loops: CDR1 DFQATT, CDR2 SNEGSKA (reference sequence).

The CDR3 DNA is TGTGCCAGCAGCGGGAGGGGGGCCTTAGATACGCAGTATTTT. Its protein product is CASSGRGALDTQYF. The V gene is TRBV7-2, the J gene TRBJ2-3; D perhaps matches TRBD2 (7 bases). This CDR3 has 14 residues. CDR1 is SGHTA, CDR2 FQGNSA, per germline. Trimming removed 5 bases from V and 5 bases from J, with 14 bases in between.

V usage is TRBV30 and J usage is TRBJ1-6, with D maybe TRBD1 (5 bases). The CDR3 is 13 amino acids. Trimming stripped 3 bases from V and 7 bases from J, with 10 bases between. CDR1 GTSNPN and CDR2 SVGIG come from the germline V gene (reference sequence). The CDR3 DNA reads as TGTGCCTGGAGGGGGCGGATCAATTCACCCCTCCACTTT. Its translation: CAWRGRINSPLHF. Supplemented by reference TRBV30 and TRBJ1-6, the full variable domain reads SQTIHQWPATLVQPVGSPLSLECTVEGTSNPNLYWYRQAAGRGLQLLFYSVGIGQISSEVPQNLSASRPQDRQFILSSKKLLLSDSGFYLCAWRGRINSPLHFGNGTRLTVT.

This clonotype was seen a handful of times. V and J are TRBV7-8 and TRBJ1-2; D gene ambiguous. This CDR3 has 13 amino acids. Germline V lookup: CDR1 SGHVS, CDR2 FQNEAQ. Trimming took off 5 bases at V and 3 bases at J, with 10 bases between the two ends. The CDR3 DNA sequence: TGTGCCAGCAGCGCCCAGAATGACTATGGCTACACCTTC. The encoded protein is CASSAQNDYGYTF.

The chain couples TRBV20-1 to TRBJ1-5, with 7 positions matching TRBD1. The CDR3 totals 15 residues. CDR1 is DFQATT and CDR2 is SNEGSKA in the germline V gene (reference sequence). The V gene end was trimmed by 6 bases and the J gene end by 0 bases; junction bases not matched to a gene: 8. The CDR3 here is CSAEQGTYSNQPQHF. CDR3 bases: TGCAGTGCGGAACAGGGGACCTATAGCAATCAGCCCCAGCATTTT.

The V call is TRBV6-1, the J call TRBJ2-5; 14 nucleotides agree with TRBD2. V lost 6 bases, J lost 0 bases, and 9 bases stayed unmatched. This CDR3 is 18 amino acids long. Germline V lookup: CDR1 MNHNS, CDR2 SASEGT. The CDR3 DNA follows: TGTGCCAGCAGACCTAGACTAGCGGGAGGGGAGTACCAAGAGACCCAGTACTTC. Protein: CASRPRLAGGEYQETQYF.

The chain recombines TRBV7-2 with TRBJ1-2, with D tentatively TRBD1 (5 bases). The CDR3 is 15 amino acids. Germline-derived CDR1 and CDR2 are SGHTA and FQGNSA. Trimming left V 5 bases short and J 8 bases short, with 21 bases between. The CDR3 bases are TGTGCCAGCAGCCCCCCCCAGGGCCAATCGGGGGGCTACACCTTC. Encoded protein: CASSPPQGQSGGYTF. Combining the CDR3 with reference TRBV7-2 and TRBJ1-2 gives the whole variable domain GAGVSQSPSNKVTEKGKDVELRCDPISGHTALYWYRQSLGQGLEFLIYFQGNSAPDKSGLPSDRFSAERTGGSVSTLTIQRTQQEDSAVYLCASSPPQGQSGGYTFGSGTRLTVV.

V is TRBV7-9 and J is TRBJ1-1, with D perhaps TRBD1 (5 bases). V was shortened by 5 bases and J by 3 bases, with 16 bases between the two germline ends. Germline assignment: CDR1 SEHNR and CDR2 FQNEAQ (reference sequence). The CDR3 covers 15 residues. The CDR3 region is CASSARGTGDTEAFF. The CDR3 bases are TGTGCCAGCAGCGCCCGAGGGACCGGGGACACTGAAGCTTTCTTT.

The chain uses TRBV24-1 and TRBJ2-2, with D perhaps TRBD1 (5 bases). This CDR3 has 14 amino acids. CDR1 and CDR2 (germline): KGHDR, SFDVKD. V was trimmed by 5 bases and J by 1 base, leaving 7 bases between them. CDR3: CATSGQLNTGELFF. For the CDR3, the DNA is TGTGCCACCAGTGGACAGTTGAACACCGGGGAGCTGTTTTTT.